One sample yielded the 22 T cell receptor beta chains listed below, sequenced in a study of T cell repertoires in cytomegalovirus infection (dated by TCRdb to between 2017 and 2020). Reads for this sample came from an Illumina HiSeq 1500. TCRdb applied fastp at Q25 and MiXCR to the public reads, then kept only in-frame beta chains. Duplicate CDR3 protein sequences are folded into a single record with the most common DNA and genes. In this sample the table shows approximately 300,000 distinct CDR3 sequences, about 28% of which occur a single time. About 19% of the sample is in the top ten clones. For these TCRs, the target antigens are not known. The treatment or condition label of this sample denotes: in vitro stimulation with specific CMV peptide epitopes to enrich CMV-specific T cells. The source was cultured PBMCs, collected from culture after CMV antigen stimulation. These receptors were collected from a human donor in good health (CMV status not recorded). Some clones in this sample may be carry-over from other donors' samples.

The chain combines TRBV20-1 with TRBJ2-7; D is possibly TRBD2 (5 bases). CDR3 length equals 14 residues. V gave up 3 bases and J gave up 1 base, with 13 bases separating them. Germline CDR1 is DFQATT and CDR2 is SNEGSKA (reference sequence). CDR3: CSASGASPSYEQYF. CDR3 DNA: TGCAGTGCTAGTGGTGCTAGCCCGTCCTACGAGCAGTACTTC.

The V call is TRBV11-2, the J call TRBJ1-1; 9 bases line up with TRBD1. Germline CDR1 SGHAT, CDR2 FQNNGV. J lost 0 bases, V lost 5 bases, and 16 bases had no gene match. This CDR3 is built from 19 residues. The CDR3 spells CASSPRPGTGIGMNTEAFF. The DNA for the CDR3 is TGTGCCAGCAGCCCTCGTCCCGGGACAGGGATCGGGATGAACACTGAAGCTTTCTTT.

CDR3 sequence reads: CASSLVGGGELFF. The CDR3 DNA reads as TGTGCCAGCAGCCTGGTGGGCGGGGGGGAGCTGTTTTTT. The J gene is TRBJ2-2, the V gene TRBV12-3 or TRBV12-4; perhaps TRBD2 as D (5 bases). The CDR3 is 13 amino acids. V was cut by 6 bases and J by 8 bases, with 13 bases left in between.

This clonotype came up a few times. The V gene is TRBV27, the J gene TRBJ2-4, with 8 bases that match TRBD1. With 7 bases clipped from V and 3 bases from J, the junction kept 11 bases outside the gene matches. The CDR3 is 16 residues long. Germline V gives CDR1 MNHEY, CDR2 SMNVEV (reference sequence). The CDR3, as DNA: TGTGCCAGCACCCGATCAGGGGGCGCACACAAAAACATTCAGTACTTC. Translated, it gives CASTRSGGAHKNIQYF.

V usage is TRBV18 and J usage is TRBJ1-1, with D unclear. Trimming took 3 bases from V and 7 from J, leaving 15 bases between them. Germline CDR1 is KGHSH and CDR2 is LQKENI. The CDR3 extends over 14 amino acids. In nucleotides, the CDR3 is TGTGCCAGCTCACCGACGGTCCCAATTGGTGAAGCTTTCTTT. Protein product: CASSPTVPIGEAFF.

This clonotype was seen more than once but under ten times. The rearrangement links TRBV2 to TRBJ1-5; D unclear. This CDR3 spans 14 amino acids. Trimming removed 6 bases from V and 1 base from J, with 10 bases in between. Germline V gives CDR1 SNHLY, CDR2 FYNNEI. CDR3 loop: CASRPGLSNQPQHF. The CDR3 DNA follows: TGTGCCAGCAGGCCTGGACTGAGCAATCAGCCCCAGCATTTT. Full variable domain (rest looked up from reference TRBV2 and TRBJ1-5): EPEVTQTPSHQVTQMGQEVILRCVPISNHLYFYWYRQILGQKVEFLVSFYNNEISEKSEIFDDQFSVERPDGSNFTLKIRSTKLEDSAMYFCASRPGLSNQPQHFGDGTRLSIL.

The gene calls are TRBV5-1 and TRBJ1-2; D remains ambiguous. The germline V gene encodes CDR1 SGHRS and CDR2 YFSETQ. The V end was cut by 0 bases, the J end by 4 bases, with 10 bases between. CDR3 length equals 14 residues. For the CDR3, the DNA is TGCGCCAGCAGCTTGGGTGGACCACGCTATGGCTACACCTTC. Its translation is CASSLGGPRYGYTF.

V and J are TRBV7-2 and TRBJ2-3, with TRBD2 matching 12 bases. Germline-derived CDR1 and CDR2 are SGHTA and FQGNSA. After removal of 2 bases from V and 5 bases from J, the junction contained 5 bases not matched to a gene. CDR3 length equals 16 residues. The CDR3 DNA sequence: TGTGCCAGCAGCTTACTAGCGGGAGGGAATATAGATACGCAGTATTTT. Translated, it gives CASSLLAGGNIDTQYF.

The chain's CDR3 is CATSRNRDRGQQYF. The CDR3 nucleotides are TGTGCCACCAGCAGAAACCGGGACAGGGGGCAACAGTACTTC. The chain recombines TRBV15 with TRBJ2-7; 12 bases are shared with TRBD1. Germline V gene lookup returns CDR1 LNHNV and CDR2 YYDKDF (reference sequence). The V gene end was trimmed by 2 bases and the J gene end by 10 bases; junction bases not matched to a gene: 6. The CDR3 covers 14 residues.

The gene calls are TRBV11-2 and TRBJ1-1; D remains ambiguous. Germline CDR1 reads SGHAT; CDR2 reads FQNNGV. Trimming left V 4 bases short and J 0 bases short, with 15 bases between. The CDR3 length is 16 residues. CDR3 sequence reads: CASSWAGRAMNTEAFF. As DNA, the CDR3 is TGTGCCAGCAGCTGGGCGGGAAGGGCCATGAACACTGAAGCTTTCTTT.

The rearrangement uses TRBV7-6 and TRBJ2-5, with 12 bases aligning to TRBD2. From germline, CDR1 is SGHVS and CDR2 FNYEAQ. The CDR3 runs 17 residues. J gave up 5 bases and V 5 bases, and 12 bases lay outside the gene matches. The DNA for the CDR3 is TGTGCCAGCAGCCTGGGACTAGCGGGCGCGGGGGGGGAGACCCAGTACTTC. Protein: CASSLGLAGAGGETQYF.

The J gene is TRBJ2-3, the V gene TRBV12-3 or TRBV12-4; 12 bases map to TRBD2. J was trimmed by 7 bases and V by 6 bases; bases with no gene match: 5. This CDR3 contains 14 residues. CDR3 loop: CASRETSGGYTQYF. In DNA, the CDR3 is TGTGCCAGCAGGGAGACTAGCGGGGGTTATACGCAGTATTTT.

The rearrangement links TRBV19 to TRBJ1-2, with 9 bases lining up with TRBD1. V was clipped by 3 bases and J by 4 bases; unmatched bases: 9. This CDR3 contains 16 residues. The germline V gene encodes CDR1 LNHDA and CDR2 SQIVND (reference sequence). CDR3 sequence: CASSITGTGPAYGYTF. CDR3 sequence (DNA): TGTGCCAGTAGTATCACCGGGACAGGGCCTGCCTATGGCTACACCTTC.

In this sample, this clonotype turned up a few times. The V gene is TRBV12-3 or TRBV12-4, the J gene TRBJ2-3; no clear D gene. V was cut by 3 bases and J by 4 bases, with 11 bases left in between. The CDR3 runs 14 residues. CDR3 sequence reads: CASSFSARPDTQYF. In nucleotides, the CDR3 is TGTGCCAGCAGTTTCTCCGCAAGACCAGATACGCAGTATTTT.

The chain joins TRBV27 to TRBJ1-2; D may be TRBD1 (5 bases). The germline V and J ends were trimmed by 2 bases and 5 bases, with 15 bases remaining between them. CDR1 and CDR2 (germline): MNHEY, SMNVEV (reference sequence). The CDR3 is 15 amino acids. The chain's CDR3 is CASSLGRWGGYGYTF. Written as DNA, the CDR3 is TGTGCCAGCAGTTTAGGTCGGTGGGGGGGGTATGGCTACACCTTC.

The chain is built from TRBV20-1 and TRBJ1-2, with 10 bases lining up with TRBD1. This CDR3 spans 16 amino acids. V was pared by 0 bases and J by 4 bases, with 8 bases of the junction left unmatched. Per germline, CDR1 DFQATT and CDR2 SNEGSKA (reference sequence). CDR3 loop: CSARDHRDRGGYGYTF. The CDR3 nucleotides are TGCAGTGCTAGAGACCACCGGGACAGGGGTGGCTATGGCTACACCTTC.

The chain is built from TRBV29-1 and TRBJ2-3; 12 bases are shared with TRBD2. J gave up 3 bases and V 0 bases, and 7 bases lay outside the gene matches. Germline V CDR1 and CDR2: SQVTM, ANQGSEA. The CDR3 has 17 residues. The CDR3 coding sequence is TGCAGCGTTGAAGACCCTTTGACTAGCGGGAGAACAGATACGCAGTATTTT. This sequence encodes CSVEDPLTSGRTDTQYF.

This clonotype was found many times. The CDR3 sequence is CASSSGTGNTEAFF. The CDR3 nucleotides read TGTGCCAGCAGCTCCGGGACAGGGAACACTGAAGCTTTCTTT. The V and J genes are TRBV7-8 and TRBJ1-1; 8 nucleotides match TRBD1. CDR1 is SGHVS and CDR2 is FQNEAQ in the germline V gene. Germline trimming cut 4 bases from V and 1 base from J; bases unmatched to any gene: 2. CDR3 length equals 14 residues.

The chain carries TRBV18 and TRBJ1-1; D not certain. CDR3 length equals 15 residues. The germline V and J ends were trimmed by 3 bases and 1 base, with 12 bases remaining between them. The V gene's germline CDR1 is KGHSH and CDR2 LQKENI. The CDR3 region has the DNA TGTGCCAGCTCACCCTCTAGGACGGGGAACACTGAAGCTTTCTTT. Protein: CASSPSRTGNTEAFF.

This clonotype was detected a few times. The rearrangement joins TRBV18 to TRBJ2-7, with D possibly matching TRBD1 (6 bases). The CDR3 is 15 residues long. The germline CDR1 and CDR2 sequences are KGHSH and LQKENI. V was cut by 0 bases and J by 6 bases, with 15 bases left in between. CDR3 sequence: CASSPPSNRVGEQYF. CDR3 sequence (DNA): TGTGCCAGCTCACCACCGAGTAACAGGGTCGGCGAGCAGTACTTC.

This clonotype was counted between two and nine times. The chain has TRBV7-9 and TRBJ2-3; 9 positions match TRBD2. Germline-derived CDR1 and CDR2 are SEHNR and FQNEAQ (reference sequence). Unmatched junction bases numbered 15, after V lost 6 bases and J lost 2 bases. The CDR3 extends over 18 amino acids. As DNA, the CDR3 is TGTGCCAGCAGTCGAGGGAGCGGGGGGTCCCAGGACACAGATACGCAGTATTTT. This sequence encodes CASSRGSGGSQDTDTQYF. The whole variable domain, remainder taken from reference TRBV7-9 and TRBJ2-3, is DTGVSQNPRHKITKRGQNVTFRCDPISEHNRLYWYRQTLGQGPEFLTYFQNEAQLEKSRLLSDRFSAERPKGSFSTLEIQRTEQGDSAMYLCASSRGSGGSQDTDTQYFGPGTRLTVL.

This clonotype was seen a handful of times. This sequence joins TRBV2 and TRBJ1-2, with 8 bases identical to TRBD1. Per germline, CDR1 SNHLY and CDR2 FYNNEI. This CDR3 contains 16 residues. Unmatched junction bases numbered 12, after V lost 6 bases and J lost 3 bases. The CDR3 DNA reads TGTGCCAGCAGCGGTATGGACAGGGAGGGACACTATGGCTACACCTTC. This codes for CASSGMDREGHYGYTF.